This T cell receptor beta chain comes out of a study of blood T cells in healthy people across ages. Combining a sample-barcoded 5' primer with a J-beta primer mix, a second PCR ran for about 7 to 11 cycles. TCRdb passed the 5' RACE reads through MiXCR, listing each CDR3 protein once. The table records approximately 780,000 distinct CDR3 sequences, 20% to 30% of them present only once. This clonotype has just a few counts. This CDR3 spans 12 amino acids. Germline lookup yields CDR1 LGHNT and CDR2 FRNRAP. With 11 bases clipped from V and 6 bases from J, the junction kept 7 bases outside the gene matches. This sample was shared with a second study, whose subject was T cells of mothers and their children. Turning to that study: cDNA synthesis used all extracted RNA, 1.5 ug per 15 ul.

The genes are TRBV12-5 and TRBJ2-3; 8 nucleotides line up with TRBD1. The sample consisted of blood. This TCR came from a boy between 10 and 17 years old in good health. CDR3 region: CAPPGGHDTQYF. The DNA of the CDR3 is TGTGCTCCCCCAGGGGGCCACGATACGCAGTATTTT.